These 27 T cell receptor beta chains came from one sample sequenced in a study of blood T cells in healthy people across ages. Through a sample-barcoded 5' primer and a J-beta primer mix, a second PCR was run for roughly 7 to 12 cycles. TCRdb redid the calling of the 5' RACE reads with MiXCR, one entry per CDR3 protein. The sample has hundreds of thousands of distinct CDR3 sequences, roughly 20% seen once. The sample taken for sequencing was blood. These receptors originate from a man aged 70 or older in good health.

The chain recombines TRBV4-1 with TRBJ1-1, with a weak D call TRBD1 (5 bases). The germline gives CDR1 MGHRA, CDR2 YSYEKL. Trimming shortened V by 1 base and J by 10 bases, and 19 bases separated the two germline ends. The CDR3 has 15 residues. CDR3 nucleotides: TGCGCCAGCAGCCAAGCCGGGACGCAGGGCTGGGTAGCTTTCTTT. It yields the protein CASSQAGTQGWVAFF.

The chain has TRBV5-6 and TRBJ2-5, with D perhaps TRBD1 (5 bases). CDR3 size: 14 residues. Looked up from germline, CDR1 is SGHDT and CDR2 is YYEEEE. Deletions cut 2 bases from V and 3 bases from J, with 11 bases between. CDR3 region: CASSFLAQEETQYF. CDR3 coding DNA: TGTGCCAGCAGCTTTTTAGCACAGGAAGAGACCCAGTACTTC.

This chain joins TRBV5-1 and TRBJ2-6, with D hard to call. The CDR3 runs to 15 residues. The V end was cut by 0 bases, the J end by 2 bases, with 6 bases between. The germline CDR1 and CDR2 sequences are SGHRS and YFSETQ. The CDR3 reads CASSLAPTGANVLTF. The DNA for the CDR3 is TGCGCCAGCAGCTTGGCCCCAACTGGGGCCAACGTCCTGACTTTC.

This clonotype was counted a few times. The rearrangement uses TRBV28 and TRBJ2-3; D call uncertain. Germline CDR1 MDHEN, CDR2 SYDVKM. The CDR3 loop spans 12 amino acids. The V gene lost 8 bases and the J gene lost 5 bases, with 11 bases spanning the gap. This chain's CDR3 is CASGKVRDTQYF. CDR3 sequence (DNA): TGTGCCAGCGGTAAAGTGAGAGATACGCAGTATTTT.

V gene TRBV28 combines with J gene TRBJ2-5; 15 bases are a match to TRBD2. Germline lookup yields CDR1 MDHEN and CDR2 SYDVKM. CDR3 length: 18 amino acids. The ends lost 7 bases at V and 4 bases at J; junction bases unmatched: 13. As DNA, the CDR3 is TGTGCCAGCACCCAGGGACTAGCGGGAGGCGGATTCGGAGAGACCCAGTACTTC. Translation gives CASTQGLAGGGFGETQYF.

The rearrangement links TRBV2 to TRBJ2-1; no definite D call. The germline V gene encodes CDR1 SNHLY and CDR2 FYNNEI. There are 13 residues in the CDR3. The V gene lost 7 bases and the J gene lost 0 bases, with 7 bases spanning the gap. Here the CDR3 DNA reads TGTGCCAGCAAAAATAGCTCCTACAATGAGCAGTTCTTC. Translated, it gives CASKNSSYNEQFF.

The chain carries TRBV7-6 and TRBJ2-5; tentatively, D is TRBD1 (5 bases). The CDR3 spans 15 residues. V dropped 1 base and J dropped 4 bases, with 13 bases sitting between them. Germline V gene sequence: CDR1 SGHVS, CDR2 FNYEAQ. CDR3 sequence reads: CASSLVQVRRETQYF. The CDR3 coding sequence is TGTGCCAGCAGCTTAGTACAGGTCCGCCGAGAGACCCAGTACTTC.

Only a few counts were recorded for this clonotype. CDR3 in DNA: TGTGCCAGCAGCTTGGCCGGGACAGGGAGGGTGGACATTCAGTACTTC. Protein product: CASSLAGTGRVDIQYF. J is TRBJ2-4 and V is TRBV5-4; 9 bases match TRBD1. With V trimmed by 0 bases and J by 8 bases, 9 bases remained unmatched. CDR3 size: 16 residues. Germline V lookup: CDR1 SGHNT, CDR2 YYREEE (reference sequence).

The sample holds a few counts of this clonotype. This rearrangement joins TRBV3-1 to TRBJ2-1; 16 positions match TRBD2. Germline CDR1 is LGHDT and CDR2 is YNNKEL (reference sequence). The CDR3 consists of 24 residues. The V and J ends lost 4 bases and 2 bases, in that order; junction bases with no gene match: 23. The CDR3 region has the DNA TGTGCCAGCAGCCTAAAAGGGGTCAGGGCCACGGGACTAGCGGGAGGGCCCCCCTACAATGAGCAGTTCTTC. This sequence encodes CASSLKGVRATGLAGGPPYNEQFF.

CDR3 nucleotide sequence: TGTGCCAGCAGTGAGACAACTAATGAAAAACTGTTTTTT. It codes for CASSETTNEKLFF. The chain employs TRBV7-3 and TRBJ1-4; D is uncertain. This CDR3 region has 13 residues. Germline V gene lookup returns CDR1 SGHTA and CDR2 FQGTGA. V lost 6 bases and J lost 0, with 5 bases in between.

This clonotype was counted between two and nine times. This chain uses TRBV11-2 with TRBJ1-5, with 7 bases fitting TRBD1. CDR1 and CDR2 (germline): SGHAT, FQNNGV. This CDR3 is built from 14 residues. The J segment lost 7 bases and the V segment lost 5 bases, leaving 8 bases of the junction unmatched. In nucleotides, the CDR3 is TGTGCCAGCAGCCTAGGGACAGTGCCGCAGCCCCAGCATTTT. The encoded protein is CASSLGTVPQPQHF.

The chain recombines TRBV7-3 with TRBJ2-4; TRBD1 matches at 7 bases. Trimming cost V 5 bases and J 5 bases; bases outside gene matches: 6. Germline lookup yields CDR1 SGHTA and CDR2 FQGTGA. The CDR3 length is 14 residues. Here the CDR3 reads CASSVTGLENIQYF. The CDR3 DNA reads TGTGCCAGCAGCGTGACAGGGTTGGAAAACATTCAGTACTTC.

The V gene is TRBV4-3, the J gene TRBJ1-6; no definite D call. The V end was cut by 0 bases, the J end by 8 bases, with 11 bases between. The CDR3 contains 15 residues. Germline lookup yields CDR1 LGHNA and CDR2 YSLEER. For the CDR3, the DNA is TGCGCCAGCAGCCAAGACCGGGGAGCTGATTCACCCCTCCACTTT. It codes for CASSQDRGADSPLHF.

This chain uses TRBV2 with TRBJ2-5; a weak D match, TRBD2 (6 bases). V was pared by 2 bases and J by 3 bases, with 13 bases between. CDR3 length equals 15 residues. In germline, CDR1 is SNHLY, CDR2 FYNNEI. CDR3 sequence reads: CASSESIRREETQYF. For the CDR3, the DNA is TGTGCCAGCAGTGAATCTATCAGGAGGGAAGAGACCCAGTACTTC.

This sequence joins TRBV10-3 and TRBJ2-7; D is possibly TRBD1 (6 bases). CDR1 is ENHRY and CDR2 is SYGVKD in the germline V gene. Trimming stripped 6 bases from V and 3 bases from J, with 9 bases between. The CDR3 has 12 residues. The CDR3 DNA reads TGTGCCATCAGCCCAGGGGACTACGAGCAGTACTTC. Translated: CAISPGDYEQYF.

This clonotype appeared many times. V is TRBV20-1 and J is TRBJ2-3; 10 bases align to TRBD2. The germline V gene has CDR1 DFQATT and CDR2 SNEGSKA (reference sequence). This CDR3 has 18 residues. V lost 6 bases and J lost 1; bases outside the gene matches: 16. The chain's CDR3 is CSAHAPPSGRGGTDTQYF. For the CDR3, the DNA is TGCAGTGCCCACGCCCCCCCCAGCGGGAGGGGTGGCACAGATACGCAGTATTTT.

This clonotype has at least ten counts. The chain recombines TRBV16 with TRBJ2-7; D not certain. The germline V gene has CDR1 KGHSY and CDR2 FQNENV. The CDR3 consists of 12 residues. Deletions cut 3 bases from V and 6 bases from J, with 9 bases between. The CDR3 bases are TGTGCCAGCAGCCAGTTCGGTAGCGAGCAGTACTTC. This codes for CASSQFGSEQYF.

This chain joins TRBV7-9 and TRBJ2-5; TRBD2 is a possible D gene (6 bases). Deletions cut 1 base from V and 5 bases from J, with 14 bases between. This CDR3 has 15 residues. Germline CDR1 SEHNR, CDR2 FQNEAQ (reference sequence). CDR3 DNA sequence: TGTGCCAGCAGCTTAGTTGGAGGGGTTGGGGAGACCCAGTACTTC. Its protein is CASSLVGGVGETQYF. Full variable domain (rest looked up from reference TRBV7-9 and TRBJ2-5): DTGVSQNPRHKITKRGQNVTFRCDPISEHNRLYWYRQTLGQGPEFLTYFQNEAQLEKSRLLSDRFSAERPKGSFSTLEIQRTEQGDSAMYLCASSLVGGVGETQYFGPGTRLLVL.

This CDR3 reads CASSHPGQGAYEQYF. CDR3 in DNA: TGTGCCAGCAGCCATCCGGGACAGGGGGCCTACGAGCAGTACTTC. V usage is TRBV7-9 and J usage is TRBJ2-5; TRBD1 aligns across 11 bases. Matching the DNA end better, TRBJ2-7 makes the J call doubtful. The germline V gene encodes CDR1 SEHNR and CDR2 FQNEAQ (reference sequence). CDR3 length equals 15 residues.

In its sample, this clonotype was seen a few times. J is TRBJ2-3 and V is TRBV6-2 or TRBV6-3; D gene ambiguous. CDR1 is MNHEY, CDR2 SVGEGT, per germline. The CDR3 is 15 amino acids. Trimming took off 0 bases at V and 3 bases at J, with 10 bases between the two ends. The CDR3 sequence: CASSYSSLLTDTQYF. The CDR3 DNA reads as TGTGCCAGCAGTTACTCCTCGCTCTTAACAGATACGCAGTATTTT.

This rearrangement joins TRBV20-1 to TRBJ2-1; a weak D match, TRBD2 (6 bases). V dropped 6 bases and J dropped 2 bases, with 14 bases sitting between them. The CDR3 is 14 amino acids. Germline V lookup: CDR1 DFQATT, CDR2 SNEGSKA (reference sequence). The CDR3 sequence is CSALLAPPYNEQFF. The DNA of the CDR3 is TGCAGTGCCCTACTAGCCCCGCCCTACAATGAGCAGTTCTTC.

The chain combines TRBV28 with TRBJ2-3; D possibly corresponds to TRBD1 (5 bases). Trimming left V 4 bases short and J 0 bases short, with 11 bases between. The germline CDR1 and CDR2 sequences are MDHEN and SYDVKM. This CDR3 contains 15 residues. The CDR3 nucleotides are TGTGCCAGCAGTTACAGGAACCCTAGCACAGATACGCAGTATTTT. Translation gives CASSYRNPSTDTQYF. The full variable domain, with the rest looked up from reference TRBV28 and TRBJ2-3, is DVKVTQSSRYLVKRTGEKVFLECVQDMDHENMFWYRQDPGLGLRLIYFSYDVKMKEKGDIPEGYSVSREKKERFSLILESASTNQTSMYLCASSYRNPSTDTQYFGPGTRLTVL.

This clonotype appeared a few times. The chain links TRBV7-9 to TRBJ2-5, with 12 bases that match TRBD2. The DNA end is more similar to TRBJ2-1, so the J call may be wrong. Germline assignment: CDR1 SEHNR and CDR2 FQNEAQ (reference sequence). The CDR3 is 15 amino acids. CDR3 in amino acids: CASSYRTSGVNEQFF. DNA of the CDR3: TGTGCCAGCAGCTACAGGACTAGCGGGGTCAATGAGCAGTTCTTC.

The chain is built from TRBV7-3 and TRBJ2-1; 7 positions agree with TRBD1. Trimming at V came to 2 bases and at J to 6 bases, leaving 13 bases not matched to a gene. The CDR3 covers 17 residues. Germline CDR1 and CDR2: SGHTA and FQGTGA. CDR3 DNA: TGTGCCAGCAGCTTATATGCCGGCAGGGGGTTAGGCAATGAGCAGTTCTTC. Amino acid sequence: CASSLYAGRGLGNEQFF.

The gene calls are TRBV12-3 or TRBV12-4 and TRBJ2-1; 7 bases line up with TRBD2. With 6 bases clipped from V and 14 bases from J, the junction kept 7 bases outside the gene matches. This CDR3 comprises 11 residues. This CDR3 is CASSQTSREFF. CDR3 in DNA: TGTGCCAGCAGCCAGACTAGCCGGGAGTTCTTC.

This clonotype was picked up a small number of times. V gene TRBV27 combines with J gene TRBJ2-5, with 8 nucleotides matching TRBD1. CDR3 length: 15 residues. The V gene end was trimmed by 7 bases and the J gene end by 1 base; junction bases not matched to a gene: 8. Germline CDR1 is MNHEY and CDR2 is SMNVEV (reference sequence). The CDR3 loop reads CASKTDGTGQETQYF. CDR3 DNA sequence: TGTGCCAGCAAAACTGACGGGACAGGCCAAGAGACCCAGTACTTC.

Remarks on this clonotype: This may come from a read error, since a much larger clone is one base off. The V and J genes are TRBV5-1 and TRBJ2-3; D possibly corresponds to TRBD2 (6 bases). Germline V gene data show CDR1 as SGHRS and CDR2 as YFSETQ. V lost 3 bases and J lost 1, with 12 bases in between. The CDR3 is 15 residues long. The CDR3 protein is CASSSGLTGTDTQYF. DNA for the CDR3: TGCGCCAGCAGCTCCGGACTAACGGGCACAGATACGCAGTATTTT.